Listed below are T cell receptor beta chains from one sample, sequenced in a study of beta chain features in type 1 diabetes. Clones were sequenced by immunoSEQ multiplex PCR, and TCRdb holds only the in-frame ones, with some missing. This sample has 150,000 to 200,000 clones, with roughly 59% found just once. Sequencing was done on a sample of naive CD4+ T cells from blood. These receptors were taken from a man aged 30 to 45 with type 1 diabetes. Both conserved end residues are part of each CDR3. A D gene is named only where the DNA matches it firmly. Not every row has a clone size; where given, it reads once, few, many or a size class.

d_call j_call clone_size v_call cdr3_aa cdr3_nt
- TRBJ2-3 - TRBV4-3 CASSEGARGTWADTQYF TGCGCCAGCAGCGAAGGAGCAAGGGGGACCTGGGCAGATACGCAGTATTTT
- TRBJ2-3 - TRBV29-1 CSGGQYSSTDTQYF TGCAGTGGCGGCCAGTATAGTAGCACAGATACGCAGTATTTT
TRBD1 TRBJ2-3 - TRBV4-3 CASSQGPDRGDTQYF TGCGCCAGCAGCCAGGGACCGGACAGGGGAGATACGCAGTATTTT
TRBD1 TRBJ2-2 - TRBV7-6 CASSQSGTANTGELFF TGTGCCAGCAGCCAATCCGGGACAGCAAACACCGGGGAGCTGTTTTTT
- TRBJ2-3 - TRBV11-2 CASSVDRIDTQYF TGTGCCAGCAGCGTCGACAGGATAGATACGCAGTATTTT
- TRBJ2-1 - TRBV5-4 CASSLEGRTREQFF TGTGCCAGCAGCCTGGAGGGACGGACTCGTGAGCAGTTCTTC
- TRBJ2-5 - TRBV4-3 CASSQDLGDSRYF TGCGCCAGCAGCCAAGATCTTGGAGACAGTCGGTACTTC
TRBD1 TRBJ2-3 - TRBV25-1 CASSKGQGGITDTQYF TGTGCCAGCAGCAAAGGACAGGGGGGAATCACAGATACGCAGTATTTT
- TRBJ1-2 - TRBV18 CASSPRVDGYTF TGTGCCAGCTCACCAAGGGTAGATGGCTACACCTTC
TRBD1 TRBJ2-3 - TRBV29-1 CSVSDRDTSTDTQYF TGCAGCGTTTCGGACAGGGATACTAGCACAGATACGCAGTATTTT
- TRBJ1-2 few TRBV13 CASSFTTYGYTF TGTGCCAGCAGCTTTACCACATATGGCTACACCTTC
- TRBJ2-2 - TRBV29-1 CSVLVGAAGELFF TGCAGCGTCCTCGTTGGCGCGGCCGGGGAGCTGTTTTTT
- TRBJ2-3 - TRBV29-1 CSVRAQVLTDTQYF TGCAGCGTCCGAGCTCAGGTTTTAACAGATACGCAGTATTTT
- TRBJ2-3 - TRBV5-4 CASSSRPGVDTQYF TGTGCCAGCAGCTCCAGGCCGGGAGTCGATACGCAGTATTTT
- TRBJ2-1 - TRBV11-2 CASRKEGANEQFF TGTGCCAGCAGAAAGGAGGGGGCTAATGAGCAGTTCTTC
TRBD1 TRBJ2-3 - TRBV29-1 CSVAGQGMSTDTQYF TGCAGCGTTGCCGGACAGGGGATGAGCACAGATACGCAGTATTTT
TRBD1 TRBJ2-7 - TRBV18 CASSPPTGGPREQYF TGTGCCAGCTCACCACCTACAGGGGGGCCTCGGGAGCAGTACTTC
TRBD1 TRBJ1-2 - TRBV7-8 CASTRTGGVYGYTF TGTGCCAGCACCCGGACAGGGGGAGTCTATGGCTACACCTTC
TRBD1 TRBJ2-2 - TRBV29-1 CSVRSGTETGELFF TGCAGCGTTCGGTCAGGGACAGAGACCGGGGAGCTGTTTTTT
- TRBJ1-2 - TRBV29-1 CSVDRDTNYGYTF TGCAGCGTTGATCGTGACACAAACTATGGCTACACCTTC
TRBD1 TRBJ2-5 few TRBV9 CASSVAQGARQETQYF TGTGCCAGCAGCGTAGCACAGGGGGCCCGCCAAGAGACCCAGTACTTC
TRBD2 TRBJ2-1 - TRBV9 CASSSTSGVNNEQFF TGTGCCAGCAGCTCCACTAGCGGGGTAAACAATGAGCAGTTCTTC
- TRBJ2-7 - TRBV6-5 CASPYYEQYF TGTGCCAGCCCATACTACGAGCAGTACTTC
- TRBJ2-7 - TRBV25-1 CASSTGVKYEQYF TGTGCCAGCAGTACAGGAGTGAAATACGAGCAGTACTTC
- TRBJ2-7 - TRBV28 CASRDAGTSYEQYF TGTGCCAGCAGGGACGCCGGGACCTCCTACGAGCAGTACTTC
TRBD1 TRBJ2-7 - TRBV7-2 CASSQDRGQEQYF TGTGCCAGCAGCCAGGACAGGGGGCAGGAGCAGTACTTC
- TRBJ1-5 - TRBV10-3 CATTPGGSNQPQHF TGTGCCACAACCCCCGGGGGGAGCAATCAGCCCCAGCATTTT
- TRBJ2-3 - TRBV7-2 CASGVRVASTDTQYF TGTGCCAGCGGTGTAAGGGTAGCGAGCACAGATACGCAGTATTTT
- TRBJ1-3 - TRBV29-1 CSVGNLRNTIYF TGCAGCGTTGGGAATTTGAGAAACACCATATATTTT